This T cell receptor beta chain was identified in a study of control samples from healthy donors and cancer patients. Clones were sequenced by immunoSEQ multiplex PCR, and TCRdb holds only the in-frame ones, with some missing. The sample has about 89,000 clones, more than 75% seen once. Germline values: CDR1 SGHDT, CDR2 YYEEEE. The V gene lost 2 bases and the J gene lost 4 bases, with 12 bases spanning the gap. The CDR3 totals 15 residues. This receptor was obtained from a woman aged 35 to 49 in good health. Specimen: blood. The chain links TRBV5-6 to TRBJ2-2; a weak D match, TRBD2 (6 bases). The CDR3 protein is CASSFEGRGTGELFF. CDR3 coding DNA: TGTGCCAGCAGCTTCGAGGGGCGGGGCACCGGGGAGCTGTTTTTT.